Below, 23 T cell receptor beta chains from the same sample are listed, as sequenced in a study of radiotherapy plus CTLA-4 blockade in lung cancer. Libraries were prepared by immunoSEQ multiplex PCR; TCRdb keeps only in-frame clonotypes and omits some of them. This table has 75,000 or so clones, approximately 80% appearing once. The sample in question was peripheral blood, obtained from a patient treated with radiotherapy plus ipilimumab. The receptors were sampled from a human donor with non-small cell lung cancer who had a complete response to radiotherapy plus ipilimumab.

The V gene is TRBV5-1, the J gene TRBJ1-1; D is possibly TRBD1 (5 bases). Trimming pared 2 bases from V and 1 base from J, leaving 6 bases between. This CDR3 comprises 13 residues. Germline lookup yields CDR1 SGHRS and CDR2 YFSETQ. This CDR3 is CASSFGGNTEAFF. The CDR3 nucleotides read TGCGCCAGCAGCTTCGGGGGGAACACTGAAGCTTTCTTT.

The chain employs TRBV2 and TRBJ1-5; D gene uncertain. V lost 4 bases and J 5 bases, leaving 12 bases between the germline ends. Germline CDR1 and CDR2: SNHLY and FYNNEI. The CDR3 sequence is 14 residues long. CDR3 in DNA: TGTGCCAGCAGTGTCAGCCGCCATGATCAGCCCCAGCATTTT. This translates into CASSVSRHDQPQHF.

This chain uses TRBV9 with TRBJ2-1; TRBD2 aligns across 10 bases. The CDR3 runs 18 residues. CDR1 SGDLS and CDR2 YYNGEE come from the germline V gene. The V gene end was trimmed by 3 bases and the J gene end by 2 bases; junction bases not matched to a gene: 11. The CDR3 protein is CASSARPSGGGTYNEQFF. The CDR3 DNA follows: TGTGCCAGCAGCGCGCGACCTAGCGGGGGAGGGACCTACAATGAGCAGTTCTTC.

J is TRBJ2-2 and V is TRBV4-3, with TRBD2 matching 13 bases. This CDR3 spans 18 amino acids. The junction had 10 bases not matched to a gene; V was cut back by 3 bases and J by 6 bases. In germline, CDR1 is LGHNA, CDR2 YSLEER. The CDR3 here is CASSQPGLAGAPAGELFF. CDR3 nucleotides: TGCGCCAGCAGCCAGCCCGGACTAGCGGGAGCCCCTGCCGGGGAGCTGTTTTTT.

This chain links TRBV18 with TRBJ2-5; D gene ambiguous. Germline CDR1 reads KGHSH; CDR2 reads LQKENI. CDR3 length: 14 residues. V was clipped by 3 bases and J by 0 bases, with 8 bases between them. CDR3 DNA: TGTGCCAGCTCACCCCAGGCGGACCAAGAGACCCAGTACTTC. As protein: CASSPQADQETQYF.

V and J are TRBV18 and TRBJ2-5; no clear D. The J call may be in error: the DNA end matches TRBJ2-7 better. The CDR3 is 13 amino acids. Germline V CDR1 and CDR2: KGHSH, LQKENI. CDR3 sequence: CASSPYGTYEQYF. CDR3 nucleotides: TGTGCCAGCTCACCGTACGGAACCTACGAGCAGTACTTC.

The CDR3 loop is CASSPGTGYEQYV. CDR3 nucleotide sequence: TGTGCCAGCAGTCCGGGGACAGGATACGAGCAGTACGTC. This chain connects TRBV27 to TRBJ2-7, with TRBD1 identical over 8 bases. The CDR3 totals 13 residues. Germline trimming cut 5 bases from V and 4 bases from J; bases unmatched to any gene: 4. The germline V gene encodes CDR1 MNHEY and CDR2 SMNVEV (reference sequence).

This chain links TRBV9 with TRBJ1-2, with D hard to call. The CDR3 consists of 13 residues. The ends were cut back, 3 bases at V and 4 bases at J, with 10 bases in the middle. CDR1 and CDR2 (germline): SGDLS, YYNGEE. Written as DNA, the CDR3 is TGTGCCAGCAGCGCGAAGGGTAGCTATGGCTACACCTTC. It translates to CASSAKGSYGYTF.

The chain uses TRBV10-3 and TRBJ1-3; D is unresolved. CDR1 and CDR2 (germline): ENHRY, SYGVKD. The CDR3 has 16 residues. Between the trimmed V and J ends, which lost 0 bases and 0 bases, there was a span of 9 bases. The CDR3, as DNA: TGTGCCATCAGTGAGTCCTGGGCAGGCTCTGGAAACACCATATATTTT. Translation gives CAISESWAGSGNTIYF.

V and J are TRBV4-3 and TRBJ2-4, with 7 bases fitting TRBD2. Germline V gives CDR1 LGHNA, CDR2 YSLEER. Trimming took 1 base from V and 8 from J; bases not matched to a gene: 8. CDR3 length equals 15 residues. The CDR3 region is CASSQGTDRGDIQYF. The CDR3 bases are TGCGCCAGCAGCCAAGGGACGGACCGGGGGGACATTCAGTACTTC.

This chain links TRBV5-5 with TRBJ2-1; D gene unclear. Germline V gene lookup returns CDR1 SGHKS and CDR2 YYEKEE (reference sequence). This CDR3 comprises 15 residues. V was cut by 2 bases and J by 4 bases, with 13 bases left in between. The CDR3 spells CASSLDGDSYNEQFF. The DNA for the CDR3 is TGTGCCAGCAGCTTAGACGGTGACTCTTACAATGAGCAGTTCTTC.

This clone was detected only once. The V and J genes are TRBV5-1 and TRBJ2-1, with D unresolved. The V end lost 6 bases, the J end lost 9 bases, and 19 bases lay between the germline ends. The CDR3 length is 14 residues. Germline CDR1 SGHRS, CDR2 YFSETQ. In DNA form, the CDR3 reads TGCGCCAGCAAGGTGACTCCGACCGGCGCTGAGCAGTTCTTC. This gives the protein CASKVTPTGAEQFF.

The chain links TRBV13 to TRBJ1-1; D uncertain. Germline lookup yields CDR1 PRHDT and CDR2 FYEKMQ (reference sequence). V lost 5 bases, J lost 0 bases, and 13 bases lay in between. There are 15 residues in the CDR3. Here the CDR3 reads CASSREVGMNTEAFF. In DNA form, the CDR3 reads TGTGCCAGCAGCCGGGAGGTGGGAATGAACACTGAAGCTTTCTTT.

The chain has TRBV2 and TRBJ2-7; D might be TRBD2 (5 bases). The CDR3 has 13 amino acids. V gave up 6 bases and J gave up 2 bases, with 11 bases separating them. The germline CDR1 and CDR2 sequences are SNHLY and FYNNEI. CDR3 nucleotide sequence: TGTGCCAGCAGGAAGGACGGGACCTACGAGCAGTACTTC. Translating gives CASRKDGTYEQYF.

Details on this clone: The junction differs from germline at one of its ends, possibly a read error. The chain employs TRBV7-7 and TRBJ2-1; the match to TRBD1 covers 7 bases. The germline V gene encodes CDR1 SSHAT and CDR2 FNYEAQ (reference sequence). The CDR3 extends over 14 amino acids. CDR3 sequence (DNA): TGTGCTAGCAGTAAATGGGACAGAGACAATGAGCAGTTCTTC. This gives the protein CASSKWDRDNEQFF.

The rearrangement links TRBV28 to TRBJ1-3, with 7 bases aligning to TRBD1. The CDR3 is 12 residues long. Germline V gene data show CDR1 as MDHEN and CDR2 as SYDVKM. The junction had 7 bases not matched to a gene; V was cut back by 6 bases and J by 11 bases. The CDR3 loop is CASRRDRVPIYF. The CDR3 DNA follows: TGTGCCAGCAGACGTGACAGGGTCCCCATATATTTT. Complete variable domain (other parts from reference TRBV28 and TRBJ1-3): DVKVTQSSRYLVKRTGEKVFLECVQDMDHENMFWYRQDPGLGLRLIYFSYDVKMKEKGDIPEGYSVSREKKERFSLILESASTNQTSMYLCASRRDRVPIYFGEGSWLTVV.

V is TRBV2 and J is TRBJ2-2, with 10 bases that match TRBD1. CDR1 is SNHLY, CDR2 FYNNEI, per germline. The J segment lost 0 bases and the V segment lost 4 bases, leaving 5 bases of the junction unmatched. The length of the CDR3 is 17 residues. CDR3: CASSAPGQGTNTGELFF. CDR3 sequence (DNA): TGTGCCAGCAGTGCACCGGGACAGGGGACGAACACCGGGGAGCTGTTTTTT.

This sequence joins TRBV20-1 and TRBJ2-7; D ambiguous. V was trimmed by 6 bases and J by 7 bases, leaving 13 bases between them. Germline V gene lookup returns CDR1 DFQATT and CDR2 SNEGSKA (reference sequence). This CDR3 has 11 residues. CDR3 loop: CSASESGEQYV. DNA of the CDR3: TGCAGTGCCTCCGAGAGTGGGGAGCAGTACGTC.

This clone has only one observation. The gene calls are TRBV4-3 and TRBJ2-2; D possibly corresponds to TRBD1 (7 bases). Germline V lookup: CDR1 LGHNA, CDR2 YSLEER. V was trimmed by 0 bases and J by 4 bases, leaving 15 bases between them. This CDR3 spans 17 amino acids. DNA for the CDR3: TGCGCCAGCAGCCAAGAGGTCAACAGGGGAGGCACCGGGGAGCTGTTTTTT. As protein: CASSQEVNRGGTGELFF.

The chain has TRBV18 and TRBJ2-1; 13 bases fit TRBD2. The CDR3 covers 23 residues. With V trimmed by 2 bases and J by 2 bases, 21 bases remained unmatched. The germline gives CDR1 KGHSH, CDR2 LQKENI. The CDR3 loop reads CASSPKVSWTSGGRKMTYNEQFF. The CDR3 coding sequence is TGTGCCAGCTCACCAAAAGTGTCCTGGACTAGCGGGGGCCGGAAGATGACCTACAATGAGCAGTTCTTC.

The gene calls are TRBV19 and TRBJ1-2; no reliable D call. Germline CDR1 and CDR2: LNHDA and SQIVND (reference sequence). Trimming left V 6 bases short and J 6 bases short, with 17 bases between. The CDR3 covers 14 residues. The DNA of the CDR3 is TGTGCCAGTAGGGTGAGCGGCGTACTGGATGGCTACACCTTC. Its protein is CASRVSGVLDGYTF.

This clone was seen only a few times. This rearrangement joins TRBV2 to TRBJ1-5, with 8 nucleotides matching TRBD1. The CDR3 spans 19 residues. Per germline, CDR1 SNHLY and CDR2 FYNNEI. The V segment lost 1 base and the J segment 0 bases; nucleotides outside the gene matches: 11. CDR3 nucleotide sequence: TGTGCCAGCAGTGAAGGGAGGACAGGGCCCGGGTATAGCAATCAGCCCCAGCATTTT. The encoded protein is CASSEGRTGPGYSNQPQHF.

J is TRBJ1-4 and V is TRBV9, with TRBD1 as a possible D gene (6 bases). The CDR3 loop spans 15 amino acids. Germline loops: CDR1 SGDLS, CDR2 YYNGEE. V gave up 4 bases and J gave up 7 bases, with 17 bases separating them. CDR3 sequence: CASSPRGGLVEKLFF. The CDR3, as DNA: TGTGCCAGCAGCCCCCGCGGGGGCTTGGTTGAAAAACTGTTTTTT. The full variable domain, with the rest looked up from reference TRBV9 and TRBJ1-4, is DSGVTQTPKHLITATGQRVTLRCSPRSGDLSVYWYQQSLDQGLQFLIQYYNGEERAKGNILERFSAQQFPDLHSELNLSSLELGDSALYFCASSPRGGLVEKLFFGSGTQLSVL.